Included here is one T cell receptor (beta chain) sequence, with context. Its specificity is unknown. The data stem from a study of T cells in Graves' hyperthyroidism and ophthalmopathy. Researchers amplified the TCR beta CDR3 regions from RNA transcripts. When the TCR CDR3 underwent first-round RT-PCR, the HTBI primer set was used. Using its own MiXCR run on the multiplex PCR reads, TCRdb lists one record per CDR3 protein. The table records under 250,000 distinct CDR3 sequences, about 17% of them present only once. Hyperthyroidism in the patients, aged 18 to 65, was newly diagnosed and under 2 months in duration. Findings of the study overall: Most thyroid clonotypes that were expanded above 0.001 also turned up in blood.

Material: blood. The clonotype comes from a woman aged 50 to 65 with Graves' hyperthyroidism.

The CDR3: CASSYDGQTNSPLHF. CDR3 nucleotide sequence: TGTGCCAGCAGTTACGATGGACAGACGAATTCACCCCTCCACTTT. The V and J genes are TRBV6-5 and TRBJ1-6; D might be TRBD1 (6 bases). Trimming removed 2 bases at V and 7 bases at J, with 12 bases between. This CDR3 spans 15 amino acids. Germline-derived CDR1 and CDR2 are MNHEY and SVGAGI.